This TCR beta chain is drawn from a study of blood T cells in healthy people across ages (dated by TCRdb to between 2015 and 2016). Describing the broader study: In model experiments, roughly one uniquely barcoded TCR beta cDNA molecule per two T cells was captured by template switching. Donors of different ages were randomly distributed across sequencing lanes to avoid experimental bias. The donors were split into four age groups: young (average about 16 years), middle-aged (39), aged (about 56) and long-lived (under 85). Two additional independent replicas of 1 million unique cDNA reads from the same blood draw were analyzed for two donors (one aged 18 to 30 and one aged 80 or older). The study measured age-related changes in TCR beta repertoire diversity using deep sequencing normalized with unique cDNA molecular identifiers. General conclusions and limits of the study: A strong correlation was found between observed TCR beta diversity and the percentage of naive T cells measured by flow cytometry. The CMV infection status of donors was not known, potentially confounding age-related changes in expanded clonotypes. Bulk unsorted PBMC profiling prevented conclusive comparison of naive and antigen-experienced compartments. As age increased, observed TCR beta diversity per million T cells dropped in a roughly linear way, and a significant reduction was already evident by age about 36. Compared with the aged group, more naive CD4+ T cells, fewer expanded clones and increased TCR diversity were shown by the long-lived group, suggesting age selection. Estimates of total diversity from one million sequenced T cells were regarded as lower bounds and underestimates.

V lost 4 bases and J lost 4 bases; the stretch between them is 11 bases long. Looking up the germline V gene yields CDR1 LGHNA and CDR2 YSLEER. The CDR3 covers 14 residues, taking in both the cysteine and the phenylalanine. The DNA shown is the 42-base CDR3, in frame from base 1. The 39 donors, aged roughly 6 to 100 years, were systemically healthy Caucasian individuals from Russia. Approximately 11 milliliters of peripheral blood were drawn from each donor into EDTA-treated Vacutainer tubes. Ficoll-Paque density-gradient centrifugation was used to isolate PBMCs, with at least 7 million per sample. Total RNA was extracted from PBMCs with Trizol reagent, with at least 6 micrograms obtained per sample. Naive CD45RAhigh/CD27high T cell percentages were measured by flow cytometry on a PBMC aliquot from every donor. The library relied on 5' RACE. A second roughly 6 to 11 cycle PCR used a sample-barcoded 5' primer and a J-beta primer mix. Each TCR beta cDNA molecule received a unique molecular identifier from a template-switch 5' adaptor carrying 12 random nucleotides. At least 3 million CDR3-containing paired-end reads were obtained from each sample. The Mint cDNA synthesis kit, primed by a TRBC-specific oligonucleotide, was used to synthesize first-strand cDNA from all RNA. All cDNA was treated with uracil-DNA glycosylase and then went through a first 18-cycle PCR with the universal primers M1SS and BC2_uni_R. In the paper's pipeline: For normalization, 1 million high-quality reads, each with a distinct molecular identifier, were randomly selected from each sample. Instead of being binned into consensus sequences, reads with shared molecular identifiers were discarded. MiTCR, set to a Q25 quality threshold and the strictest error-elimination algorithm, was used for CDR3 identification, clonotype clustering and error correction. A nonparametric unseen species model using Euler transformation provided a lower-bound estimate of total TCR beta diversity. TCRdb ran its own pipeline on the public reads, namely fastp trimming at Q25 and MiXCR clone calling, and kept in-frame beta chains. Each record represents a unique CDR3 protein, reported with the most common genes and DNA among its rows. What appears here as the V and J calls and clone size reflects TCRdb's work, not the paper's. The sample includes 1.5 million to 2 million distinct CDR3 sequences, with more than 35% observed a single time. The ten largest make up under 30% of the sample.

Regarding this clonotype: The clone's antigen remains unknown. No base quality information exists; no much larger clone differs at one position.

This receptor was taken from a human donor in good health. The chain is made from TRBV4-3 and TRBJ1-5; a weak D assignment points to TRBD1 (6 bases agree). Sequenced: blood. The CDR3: CASSPLGANQPQHF. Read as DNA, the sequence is TGCGCCAGCAGCCCGCTGGGGGCTAATCAGCCCCAGCATTTT.